This note documents a single T cell receptor (beta chain) sequence. Its antigen is still unknown. General observations from the study: The TCR gene usage of tumor memory CD4+ T cells clustered together with blood and lymph node memory CD4+ cells and with lymph node naive CD4+ cells.

Per germline, CDR1 MNHNY and CDR2 SVGAGI (reference sequence). V lost 2 bases to trimming and J lost 4 bases, with 12 bases between them. The CDR3 length is 15 residues. Full-length variable regions came from constant-region reverse primers plus semi-nested Nested Universal Primer A PCR. TCRdb processed the 5' RACE reads anew with MiXCR; each CDR3 protein has one entry. Counted here are 9,500 to 15,000 distinct CDR3 sequences, around 54% occurring once; the ten biggest clones make up 12%. Cells sorted as Tregs were CD4+, CD25+ and CD127-/low. The J gene is TRBJ1-3, the V gene TRBV6-6; D not certain. The sequenced sample consisted of tumor-infiltrating Tregs sorted from the breast tumor. The receptor comes from a female donor with breast cancer. CDR3 sequence reads: CASSYAELSGNTIYF. CDR3 sequence (DNA): TGTGCCAGCAGTTACGCCGAGCTTTCAGGAAACACCATATATTTT.